These 10 T cell receptor beta chains were all obtained from the same sample, sequenced in a study of radiotherapy plus CTLA-4 blockade in lung cancer. TCRdb keeps only in-frame clones here, not all; method: immunoSEQ multiplex PCR. The table lists some 100,000 clones, roughly 74% of them singletons. The sequencing here drew on peripheral blood, taken from a patient treated with radiotherapy plus ipilimumab. The receptor source for this set is a human donor with non-small cell lung cancer who had a partial response to radiotherapy plus ipilimumab.

The rearrangement links TRBV10-3 to TRBJ2-3, with 8 bases that match TRBD2. There are 12 residues in the CDR3. Unmatched junction bases numbered 5, after V lost 11 bases and J lost 4 bases. CDR1 is ENHRY and CDR2 is SYGVKD in the germline V gene. CDR3 region: CAASGSSDTQYF. CDR3 nucleotide sequence: TGTGCCGCCAGCGGGAGTTCAGATACGCAGTATTTT.

The chain employs TRBV7-8 and TRBJ1-1; D unclear. This CDR3 spans 13 amino acids. V lost 2 bases and J lost 6, with 10 bases in between. Per germline, CDR1 SGHVS and CDR2 FQNEAQ. The CDR3 here is CASSLRSDAEAFF. The DNA for the CDR3 is TGTGCCAGCAGCTTAAGGAGCGACGCTGAAGCTTTCTTT.

The V call is TRBV9, the J call TRBJ2-3; 13 bases align to TRBD2. The CDR3 is 15 residues long. The J segment lost 9 bases and the V segment lost 3 bases, leaving 7 bases of the junction unmatched. Per the germline V gene, CDR1 is SGDLS and CDR2 is YYNGEE. The CDR3 protein is CASSAGLAGDLTQYF. The CDR3 nucleotides are TGTGCCAGCAGCGCCGGACTAGCGGGAGACTTAACGCAGTATTTT.

The count of this clone is one. This rearrangement joins TRBV6-1 to TRBJ2-7; 8 nucleotides line up with TRBD1. V gave up 7 bases and J gave up 2 bases; unmatched junction bases: 7. Germline values: CDR1 MNHNS, CDR2 SASEGT. CDR3 length: 14 residues. CDR3: CASTPRQGPYEQYF. CDR3 sequence (DNA): TGTGCCAGCACTCCCAGACAGGGGCCCTACGAGCAGTACTTC.

The chain combines TRBV19 with TRBJ2-7; 7 bases align to TRBD2. The CDR3 length is 17 residues. Trimming at V came to 3 bases and at J to 1 base, leaving 12 bases not matched to a gene. Germline V CDR1 and CDR2: LNHDA, SQIVND (reference sequence). CDR3 sequence (DNA): TGTGCCAGTAGTATTGCGACGGGGGGAGTGAAATCCTACGAGCAGTACTTC. Encoded protein: CASSIATGGVKSYEQYF.

The V call is TRBV5-1, the J call TRBJ2-7, with 7 bases matching TRBD2. Trimming removed 5 bases from V and 2 bases from J; junction bases left unmatched: 7. CDR3 length equals 14 residues. Germline CDR1 SGHRS, CDR2 YFSETQ. The CDR3 protein is CASRPSSGAYEQYF. The CDR3 DNA follows: TGCGCCAGCAGACCGTCCAGCGGGGCCTACGAGCAGTACTTC.

The gene calls are TRBV30 and TRBJ1-3; 7 bases map to TRBD1. CDR3 length: 15 residues. Germline-derived CDR1 and CDR2 are GTSNPN and SVGIG (reference sequence). V shed 2 bases, J shed 2 bases, and the junction held 6 bases outside the gene matches. The CDR3 region is CAWSLGTGAGNTIYF. The CDR3 region has the DNA TGTGCCTGGAGTCTTGGCACAGGGGCTGGAAACACCATATATTTT.

J is TRBJ2-7 and V is TRBV2, with D possibly matching TRBD1 (5 bases). The CDR3 is 12 amino acids. Per germline, CDR1 SNHLY and CDR2 FYNNEI. Deletions cut 6 bases from V and 3 bases from J, with 9 bases between. CDR3 nucleotides: TGTGCCAGCAGGACAGCCAACTACGAGCAGTACGTC. Protein sequence: CASRTANYEQYV.

This clone turned up a few times. The V gene is TRBV7-9, the J gene TRBJ2-7, with 10 bases aligning to TRBD2. The CDR3 spans 16 residues. Germline loops: CDR1 SEHNR, CDR2 FQNEAQ (reference sequence). V was clipped by 1 base and J by 3 bases; unmatched bases: 6. CDR3 bases: TGTGCCAGCAGCTTAGTTCGGACTAGCGGAATCTACGAGCAGTACGTC. Its protein is CASSLVRTSGIYEQYV.

The CDR3, as DNA: TGTGCCAGCAGCCTAACGGGGTCAACTAATGAAAAACTGTTTTTT. This encodes CASSLTGSTNEKLFF. The J gene is TRBJ1-4, the V gene TRBV7-8; D is undetermined. The germline V gene encodes CDR1 SGHVS and CDR2 FQNEAQ. The ends were cut back, 5 bases at V and 0 bases at J, with 10 bases in the middle. CDR3 length: 15 amino acids.